Each of the 8 T cell receptor beta chains below was sequenced from the same sample in a study of blood T cells in healthy people across ages. A second PCR, run for about 6 to 11 cycles, used a sample-barcoded 5' primer plus a J-beta primer mix. TCRdb redid the calling of the 5' RACE reads with MiXCR, one entry per CDR3 protein. The sample has around 1,100,000 distinct CDR3 sequences; more than 30% are singletons. Material: blood. The origin of the receptors is a man aged 18 to 29 in good health.

In its sample, this clonotype was seen a few times. The chain is built from TRBV18 and TRBJ2-4; D might be TRBD1 (6 bases). The CDR3 has 18 residues. Germline lookup yields CDR1 KGHSH and CDR2 LQKENI. Trimming stripped 2 bases from V and 0 bases from J, with 17 bases between. As DNA, the CDR3 is TGTGCCAGCTCACCAGTGGGGGCCTTTTCTATAGCCAAAAACATTCAGTACTTC. This translates into CASSPVGAFSIAKNIQYF.

This clonotype was seen more than once but under ten times. CDR3 DNA sequence: TGTGCTAGTGCCGACGGGGGGTCCTACAATGAGCAGTTCTTC. Encoded protein: CASADGGSYNEQFF. The chain recombines TRBV12-5 with TRBJ2-1; 7 bases match TRBD2. V was clipped by 7 bases and J by 1 base; unmatched bases: 4. The CDR3 extends over 14 amino acids. Germline V gene data show CDR1 as LGHNT and CDR2 as FRNRAP.

The sample holds a few counts of this clonotype. The genes are TRBV6-2 or TRBV6-3 and TRBJ2-5, with unresolved D. CDR1 and CDR2 from the germline V gene are MNHEY and SVGEGT. Trimming pared 2 bases from V and 7 bases from J, leaving 14 bases between. The CDR3 consists of 14 residues. The CDR3 nucleotides read TGTGCCAGCAGTTACGCTAGATATGAAGGGACCCAGTACTTC. Translation: CASSYARYEGTQYF.

The V and J genes are TRBV20-1 and TRBJ1-2, with a tentative D call TRBD1 (5 bases). The CDR3 runs 14 residues. V was shortened by 1 base and J by 8 bases, with 17 bases between the two germline ends. Germline V lookup: CDR1 DFQATT, CDR2 SNEGSKA (reference sequence). The CDR3 region is CSARVGGGPSGYTF. CDR3 in DNA: TGCAGTGCTAGAGTTGGGGGGGGACCCTCAGGCTACACCTTC.

The V and J genes are TRBV6-1 and TRBJ1-2; D is uncertain. From germline, CDR1 is MNHNS and CDR2 SASEGT. The CDR3 totals 14 residues. Deletions cut 4 bases from V and 8 bases from J, with 17 bases between. The CDR3 DNA sequence: TGTGCCAGCAGTGGGGGTCAGGTTCTAGAGGGCTACACCTTC. Protein product: CASSGGQVLEGYTF.

This chain uses TRBV5-1 with TRBJ2-1; D not resolved. Germline CDR1 and CDR2: SGHRS and YFSETQ. V lost 4 bases to trimming and J lost 5 bases, with 22 bases between them. The CDR3 is made up of 17 amino acids. DNA for the CDR3: TGCGCCAGCAGCCTTTTGGGTACAGTGACCATGAACAATGAGCAGTTCTTC. As protein: CASSLLGTVTMNNEQFF.

In its sample, this clonotype was seen a few times. V usage is TRBV4-3 and J usage is TRBJ1-3; D ambiguous. The CDR3 totals 15 residues. V lost 3 bases to trimming and J lost 0 bases, with 9 bases between them. CDR1 LGHNA and CDR2 YSLEER come from the germline V gene. As DNA, the CDR3 is TGCGCCAGCAGCCAGCCCGGGGACTCTGGAAACACCATATATTTT. It yields the protein CASSQPGDSGNTIYF.

This clonotype was seen a few times. The chain couples TRBV12-3 or TRBV12-4 to TRBJ1-5; 7 bases match TRBD1. The trim removed 8 bases at V and 7 bases at J, leaving 8 bases unmatched. The CDR3 runs to 13 residues. The CDR3 region has the DNA TGTGCCAGCCGGGCAGGGGGGCACCAGCCCCAGCATTTT. Amino acid sequence: CASRAGGHQPQHF.